This T cell receptor beta chain was obtained from a study of cytomegalovirus exposure and HLA in healthy donors. The PCR contained 60 Vbeta and 13 Jbeta primers. Profiled with immunoSEQ multiplex PCR; TCRdb holds only in-frame clones, not every one. Among about 180,000 clones listed, around 80% were seen once. Study-wide results and limits: In a later analysis, several top co-occurrence clusters appeared linked to parvovirus B19, influenza, CMV and Epstein-Barr virus.

Germline values: CDR1 GTSNPN, CDR2 SVGIG (reference sequence). This CDR3 spans 14 amino acids. The V gene end was trimmed by 3 bases and the J gene end by 4 bases; junction bases not matched to a gene: 6. About this clone: The antigen is not known.

The clonotype was recovered from a woman in her twenties or thirties in good health and CMV-seropositive. The sequencing input was PBMCs. The chain has TRBV30 and TRBJ1-2, with 9 bases identical to TRBD1. As DNA, the CDR3 is TGTGCCTGGAGCCTCACAGGGGGCGGCTATGGCTACACCTTC. This gives the protein CAWSLTGGGYGYTF.